This is a list of T cell receptor beta chains from one sample in a study of T-cell reconstitution after alpha-beta-depleted transplantation in children. TCRdb reprocessed the PCR reads via MiXCR and lists one record per CDR3 protein. The sample has 45,000 to 70,000 distinct CDR3 sequences, approximately 43% seen once; the top ten hold more than 95%. This specimen consisted of PBMCs, mostly from graft donor cells, obtained 360 days after TCRalphabeta/CD19-depleted stem cell transplant. These receptors came from a male patient younger than 18 who had a stem cell transplant for acute lymphoblastic leukemia, so the T cells may come from the graft donor. Each CDR3 is given with its conserved first and last residue. Fields, in order: D gene, clone size, J gene, V gene, CDR3 protein, CDR3 DNA. A D gene is named only where the DNA matches it firmly. The listing skips clone size in some rows; elsewhere it reads once, few, many or a size class.

D gene: TRBD2; clone size: .; J gene: TRBJ2-5; V gene: TRBV20-1; CDR3 protein: CSADTSGRRETQYF; CDR3 DNA: TGCAGTGCTGATACTAGCGGGAGACGGGAGACCCAGTACTTC
D gene: TRBD2; clone size: few; J gene: TRBJ2-1; V gene: TRBV29-1; CDR3 protein: CSVSRSGGADEQFF; CDR3 DNA: TGCAGCGTTTCTCGGAGCGGGGGGGCCGATGAGCAGTTCTTC
D gene: TRBD1; clone size: .; J gene: TRBJ2-5; V gene: TRBV29-1; CDR3 protein: CSVHTGVRETQYF; CDR3 DNA: TGCAGCGTTCATACAGGGGTACGAGAGACCCAGTACTTC
D gene: .; clone size: few; J gene: TRBJ2-7; V gene: TRBV27; CDR3 protein: CASSHQPIGQSYEQYF; CDR3 DNA: TGTGCCAGCAGTCACCAGCCCATAGGACAATCCTACGAGCAGTACTTC
D gene: .; clone size: few; J gene: TRBJ2-2; V gene: TRBV29-1; CDR3 protein: CSVGWTVNTGELFF; CDR3 DNA: TGCAGCGTTGGATGGACGGTGAACACCGGGGAGCTGTTTTTT
D gene: TRBD1; clone size: few; J gene: TRBJ2-5; V gene: TRBV6-6; CDR3 protein: CASSLGQGATQYF; CDR3 DNA: TGTGCCAGCAGCCTGGGACAGGGTGCGACCCAGTACTTC
D gene: TRBD2; clone size: few; J gene: TRBJ2-7; V gene: TRBV11-2; CDR3 protein: CASSTGTSFEQYF; CDR3 DNA: TGTGCCAGCAGCACCGGGACTAGTTTCGAGCAGTACTTC
D gene: .; clone size: .; J gene: TRBJ2-2; V gene: TRBV11-2; CDR3 protein: CASSPRIGGVGNTGELFF; CDR3 DNA: TGTGCCAGCAGCCCACGGATCGGCGGGGTTGGGAACACCGGGGAGCTGTTTTTT
D gene: .; clone size: .; J gene: TRBJ2-3; V gene: TRBV10-3; CDR3 protein: CAISGRDFRTDTQYF; CDR3 DNA: TGTGCCATCAGTGGCCGGGACTTCCGCACAGATACGCAGTATTTT
D gene: TRBD2; clone size: few; J gene: TRBJ2-3; V gene: TRBV15; CDR3 protein: CATSARTSGTDTQYF; CDR3 DNA: TGTGCCACCAGCGCCCGGACTAGCGGCACAGATACGCAGTATTTT
D gene: TRBD1; clone size: .; J gene: TRBJ2-7; V gene: TRBV12-3/TRBV12-4; CDR3 protein: CASSPTGGKAYEQYF; CDR3 DNA: TGTGCCAGCAGCCCCACAGGGGGAAAGGCCTACGAGCAGTACTTC
D gene: TRBD2; clone size: .; J gene: TRBJ2-2; V gene: TRBV10-3; CDR3 protein: CAISGPAGGPNGELFF; CDR3 DNA: TGTGCCATCAGTGGTCCAGCGGGGGGGCCGAACGGGGAGCTGTTTTTT
D gene: TRBD1; clone size: .; J gene: TRBJ2-7; V gene: TRBV29-1; CDR3 protein: CSVSQGDEQYF; CDR3 DNA: TGCAGCGTTTCTCAGGGGGACGAGCAGTACTTC
D gene: .; clone size: .; J gene: TRBJ2-7; V gene: TRBV20-1; CDR3 protein: CSAQGHGSYEQYF; CDR3 DNA: TGCAGTGCCCAGGGCCACGGCTCCTACGAGCAGTACTTC
D gene: .; clone size: few; J gene: TRBJ2-7; V gene: TRBV9; CDR3 protein: CASSVDPGTYEQYF; CDR3 DNA: TGTGCCAGCAGCGTAGATCCGGGAACCTACGAGCAGTACTTC
D gene: TRBD1; clone size: few; J gene: TRBJ1-1; V gene: TRBV9; CDR3 protein: CASSSGQGNTEAFF; CDR3 DNA: TGTGCCAGCAGCTCCGGACAGGGTAACACTGAAGCTTTCTTT
D gene: .; clone size: few; J gene: TRBJ2-5; V gene: TRBV14; CDR3 protein: CASSPLLSRRETQYF; CDR3 DNA: TGTGCCAGCAGCCCCCTCCTAAGCCGGCGGGAGACCCAGTACTTC